A selection of T cell receptor beta chains follows, all from one sample in a study of blood T cell repertoires in COVID-19. Sequencing was performed with immunoSEQ multiplex PCR; in TCRdb, only in-frame clones are kept and a portion is missing. The sample has 120,000 or so clones; over 75% are singletons. The sequencing sample was made of peripheral blood. The receptors come from an elderly man with active or convalescent COVID-19. The CDR3 runs from the conserved cysteine through the conserved F or W. The D gene is left open where the match is weak. Clone sizes are given selectively: once, few, many, or a class where the clone is expanded.

>.|TRBV9|18|TRBD2|TRBJ2-3
TGTGCCAGCAGCGTAGCGGGCTTTACTAGCGGGACGCTAGATACGCAGTATTTT
CASSVAGFTSGTLDTQYF
>.|TRBV25-1|13|.|TRBJ1-5
TGTGCCAGCAGTGATCTACTCGGACATAGCCAGCATTTT
CASSDLLGHSQHF
>.|TRBV11-2|12|.|TRBJ2-2
TGTGCCAGCAGCTTGTCCGCCGGGGAGCTGTTTTTT
CASSLSAGELFF
>.|TRBV7-2|13|.|TRBJ1-6
TGTGCCAGCAGCTTAGGAAGCTATTCACCCCTCCACTTT
CASSLGSYSPLHF
>.|TRBV2|13|.|TRBJ2-7
TGTGCCAGCAGCTCGGCCACTACCTACGAGCAGTACTTC
CASSSATTYEQYF
>once|TRBV10-3|15|TRBD1|TRBJ1-5
TGTGCCATCAGTCTAGACAGGGGTAGCAATCAGCCCCAGCATTTT
CAISLDRGSNQPQHF
>.|TRBV4-1|15|.|TRBJ1-1
TGCGCCAGCAGCCAAGAACGGGGGGTGAACACTGAAGCTTTCTTT
CASSQERGVNTEAFF
>once|TRBV30|13|TRBD1|TRBJ2-5
TGTGCCTGGAGCGACAGGGCCGGGGAGACCCAGTACTTC
CAWSDRAGETQYF
>.|TRBV3-1/TRBV3-2|21|TRBD1|TRBJ1-4
TGTGCCAGCAGCCAACAGTCCCCGGGGACAGGAACGGGGACAGCTAATGAAAAACTGTTTTTT
CASSQQSPGTGTGTANEKLFF
>.|TRBV5-1|15|.|TRBJ2-3
TGCGCCAGCAGCTTGGCCGCAGGGAGCACAGATACGCAGTATTTT
CASSLAAGSTDTQYF